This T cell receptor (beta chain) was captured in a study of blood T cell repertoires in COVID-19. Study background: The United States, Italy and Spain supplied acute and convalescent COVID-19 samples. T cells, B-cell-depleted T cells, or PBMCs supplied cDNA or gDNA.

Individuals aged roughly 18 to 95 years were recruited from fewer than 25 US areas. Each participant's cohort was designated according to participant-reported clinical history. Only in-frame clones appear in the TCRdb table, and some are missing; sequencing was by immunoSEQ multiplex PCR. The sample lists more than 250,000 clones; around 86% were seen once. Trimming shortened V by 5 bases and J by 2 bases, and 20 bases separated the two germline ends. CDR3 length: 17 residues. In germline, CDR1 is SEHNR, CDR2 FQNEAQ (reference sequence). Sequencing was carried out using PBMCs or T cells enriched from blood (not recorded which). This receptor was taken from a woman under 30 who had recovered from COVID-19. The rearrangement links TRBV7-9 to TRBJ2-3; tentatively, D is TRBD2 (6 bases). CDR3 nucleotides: TGTGCCAGCAGCGGACGGTGGAACACGGGAGCCACAGATACGCAGTATTTT. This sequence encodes CASSGRWNTGATDTQYF. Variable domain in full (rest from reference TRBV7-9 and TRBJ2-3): DTGVSQNPRHKITKRGQNVTFRCDPISEHNRLYWYRQTLGQGPEFLTYFQNEAQLEKSRLLSDRFSAERPKGSFSTLEIQRTEQGDSAMYLCASSGRWNTGATDTQYFGPGTRLTVL.